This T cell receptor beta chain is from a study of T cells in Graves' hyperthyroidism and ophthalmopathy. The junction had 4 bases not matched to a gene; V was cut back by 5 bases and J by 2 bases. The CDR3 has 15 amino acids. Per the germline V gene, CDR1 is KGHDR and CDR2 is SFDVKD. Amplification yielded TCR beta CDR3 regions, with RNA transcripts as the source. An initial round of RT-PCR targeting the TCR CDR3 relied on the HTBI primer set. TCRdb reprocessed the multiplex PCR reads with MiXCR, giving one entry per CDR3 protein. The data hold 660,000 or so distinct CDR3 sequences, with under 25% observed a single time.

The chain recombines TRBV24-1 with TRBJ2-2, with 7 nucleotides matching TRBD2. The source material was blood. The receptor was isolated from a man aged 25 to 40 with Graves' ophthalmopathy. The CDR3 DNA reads TGTGCCACCAGTGGGCTAGCGGATAACACCGGGGAGCTGTTTTTT. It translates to CATSGLADNTGELFF.